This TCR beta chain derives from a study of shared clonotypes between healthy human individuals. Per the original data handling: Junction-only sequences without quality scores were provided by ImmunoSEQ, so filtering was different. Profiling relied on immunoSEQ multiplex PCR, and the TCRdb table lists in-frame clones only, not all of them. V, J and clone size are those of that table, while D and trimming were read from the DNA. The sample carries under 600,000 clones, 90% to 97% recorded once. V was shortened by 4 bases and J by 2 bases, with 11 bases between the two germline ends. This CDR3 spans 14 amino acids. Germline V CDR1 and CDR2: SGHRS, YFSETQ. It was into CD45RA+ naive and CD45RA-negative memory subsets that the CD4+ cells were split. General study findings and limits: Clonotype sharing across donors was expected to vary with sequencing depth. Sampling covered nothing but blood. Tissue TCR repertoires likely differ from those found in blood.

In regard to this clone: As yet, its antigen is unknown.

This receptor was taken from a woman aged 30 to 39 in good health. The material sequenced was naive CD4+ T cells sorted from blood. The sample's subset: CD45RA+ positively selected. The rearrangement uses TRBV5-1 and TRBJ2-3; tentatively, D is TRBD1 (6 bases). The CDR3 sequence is CASSGDIYTDTQYF. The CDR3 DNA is TGCGCCAGCAGCGGGGACATATACACAGATACGCAGTATTTT. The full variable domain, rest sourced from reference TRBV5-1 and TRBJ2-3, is KAGVTQTPRYLIKTRGQQVTLSCSPISGHRSVSWYQQTPGQGLQFLFEYFSETQRNKGNFPGRFSGRQFSNSRSEMNVSTLELGDSALYLCASSGDIYTDTQYFGPGTRLTVL.